The clone carrying this T cell receptor beta chain was seen more than once but under ten times. Measured with immunoSEQ multiplex PCR; TCRdb has only the in-frame clones, and not every one. The data show approximately 100,000 clones, with roughly 84% seen just once and roughly 6% held by the top ten. The sample comes from a study of blood T cell repertoires in COVID-19. The clonotype was recovered from a human donor in a cohort sampled during active COVID-19. The sample taken for sequencing was peripheral blood.

DNA of the CDR3: TGTGCCAGCAGCTCAACATGGCTACAGGGGTCAGAGACCCAGTACTTC. Amino acids: CASSSTWLQGSETQYF. This sequence joins TRBV11-2 and TRBJ2-5; the match to TRBD1 covers 7 bases. The ends lost 4 bases at V and 4 bases at J; junction bases unmatched: 12. Per the germline V gene, CDR1 is SGHAT and CDR2 is FQNNGV. The CDR3 runs 16 residues.